The TCR beta chain under discussion was sequenced for a study of sequential checkpoint blockade in melanoma (dated by TCRdb to about 2019). Study-wide context: Patients were randomized 1:1 to first-line nivolumab followed by ipilimumab (arm A) or ipilimumab followed by nivolumab (arm B). Both trial sequences were followed by maintenance nivolumab. What the study reported, not specific to this receptor: The response-prediction model combining TCR metrics and mutation burden needs validation in larger, independent patient cohorts.

This clone occurred a few times. The target of this receptor is not known. It has no much larger one-base neighbor in the sample; base qualities were not kept. The intended sense of this specimen's treatment or condition label: randomized to nivolumab then ipilimumab (arm A) or the reverse (arm B). No trial patient had received prior DNA-damaging chemotherapy. A FACS Aria II flow cytometer was used to sort live CD3+CD8+ cells that were negative for CD19 and CD56 from thawed PBMCs. Samples came from patients with melanoma in CheckMate 064, a randomized, open-label phase II trial of sequential checkpoint blockade. Peripheral blood mononuclear cells were obtained through leukapheresis, purified using Ficoll-Paque, and frozen in human serum containing approximately 9.3% DMSO. Purity of sorted blood CD3+CD8+ cells was verified at >95% immediately after sorting, followed by DNA extraction. The immunoSEQ Assay was used to immunosequence TCRbeta CDR3 regions from genomic DNA. Prior to high-throughput sequencing, genomic DNA was amplified by bias-controlled multiplex PCR. Regarding the original processing steps: To quantify the absolute abundance of each unique TCRbeta CDR3 region, the sequences were collapsed and filtered. Clonality was defined as 1 minus Pielou's evenness and was calculated using productive rearrangements only. A previously published method was used to identify clones whose frequencies were significantly greater in on-treatment samples than in baseline samples. Held by TCRdb, this immuneACCESS table contains in-frame sequences only and omits some clones. Under half of the omission traces to an unresolved V gene where checked; the cause of the rest is unknown. Clone size and the V and J calls come from that table; the DNA yielded D and trimming. Across this sample there are about 3,500 clones, with over 40% seen only once. Together, the top ten hold approximately 40% of the sample.

The germline V gene specifies SGDLS as CDR1 and YYNGEE as CDR2. Measured from the cysteine to the phenylalanine, the CDR3 is 15 residues long. CDR3 DNA only is kept here, 45 bases in frame from base 1. V lost 3 bases and J lost 3 bases, and the count of bases not matched to a germline gene is 5. The TCR was taken from a human donor with melanoma. The chain joins TRBV9 to TRBJ2-7; the central 11 bases match TRBD1. The material sequenced was CD8+ T cells sorted from blood (inferred from file names), taken from a patient given nivolumab and ipilimumab in sequence. The CDR3 protein sequence reads: CASSARTGGGYEQYF. The nucleotides are TGTGCCAGCAGCGCTAGGACAGGGGGCGGCTACGAGCAGTACTTC.